One T cell receptor beta chain is described in this entry. This sample was included in a study of blood T cell repertoires in COVID-19. The data were produced by immunoSEQ multiplex PCR, yet TCRdb's version contains in-frame clones alone and is incomplete. The table records about 440,000 clones, nearly 90% of them present only once. Sequences were obtained from PBMCs or T cells enriched from blood (not recorded which). This receptor was taken from a woman aged 18-29 years with acute COVID-19.

DNA for the CDR3: TGTGCCATCAGTTTGGACAGCTACGAGCAGTACTTC. Its translation: CAISLDSYEQYF. The chain joins TRBV10-3 to TRBJ2-7; D might be TRBD1 (6 bases). The germline V and J ends were trimmed by 5 bases and 3 bases, with 8 bases remaining between them. Per germline, CDR1 ENHRY and CDR2 SYGVKD. The CDR3 has 12 amino acids.